These 14 T cell receptor beta chains came from one sample sequenced in a study of immune evolution from preneoplasia to lung adenocarcinoma. Using immunoSEQ multiplex PCR, the repertoire was profiled, and TCRdb retains in-frame clones only, with some absent. Of about 5,500 clones listed, 83% were seen once; the top ten hold under 4.5%. Source material: FFPE adjacent normal lung tissue. Receptors originate from a person between 70 and 80 years old with lung adenocarcinoma.

The V and J genes are TRBV11-2 and TRBJ1-6; D unclear. Germline CDR1 SGHAT, CDR2 FQNNGV. The V and J ends lost 5 bases and 9 bases respectively, with 14 bases between them. The CDR3 consists of 14 residues. CDR3 sequence reads: CASSIEVSGSPLHF. The CDR3 DNA sequence: TGTGCCAGCAGCATCGAAGTTTCTGGTTCACCCCTCCACTTT.

The chain joins TRBV5-6 to TRBJ1-5; D is unclear. CDR3 length equals 15 residues. The germline V gene encodes CDR1 SGHDT and CDR2 YYEEEE. The V end was cut by 2 bases, the J end by 6 bases, with 15 bases between. CDR3 in amino acids: CASSFNGPGSQPQHF. CDR3 sequence (DNA): TGTGCCAGCAGCTTTAACGGCCCCGGGAGTCAGCCCCAGCATTTT.

This rearrangement joins TRBV30 to TRBJ1-2; 8 bases map to TRBD1. V lost 0 bases to trimming and J lost 8 bases; unmatched junction nucleotides: 5. Germline CDR1 GTSNPN, CDR2 SVGIG (reference sequence). CDR3 length: 13 residues. In nucleotides, the CDR3 is TGTGCCTGGAGTGTTCAGGGGGCTCGAGGCTACACCTTC. It yields the protein CAWSVQGARGYTF.

The rearrangement joins TRBV5-1 to TRBJ2-7, with a tentative D call TRBD1 (5 bases). Germline values: CDR1 SGHRS, CDR2 YFSETQ. V was clipped by 4 bases and J by 5 bases, with 19 bases between them. The CDR3 contains 15 residues. The CDR3 spells CASSLRPSGRDEQYF. CDR3 nucleotide sequence: TGCGCCAGCAGCCTACGCCCCTCTGGCAGGGACGAGCAGTACTTC. Full variable domain (outside the CDR3, taken from reference TRBV5-1 and TRBJ2-7): KAGVTQTPRYLIKTRGQQVTLSCSPISGHRSVSWYQQTPGQGLQFLFEYFSETQRNKGNFPGRFSGRQFSNSRSEMNVSTLELGDSALYLCASSLRPSGRDEQYFGPGTRLTVT.

This clone was seen once. The germline gene is not matched at one end of the junction; a read error may be the cause. The V gene is TRBV11-2, the J gene TRBJ2-1, with D possibly being TRBD2 (5 bases). Germline V gene lookup returns CDR1 SGHAT and CDR2 FQNNGV. This CDR3 has 15 residues. CDR3 in amino acids: CASSLEGVGEGEQFF. The CDR3 coding sequence is TGTGCCAGCAGCCTAGAAGGCGTGGGAGAGGGTGAGCAGTTCTTC.

CDR3 region: CASSLRNQPQHF. CDR3 bases: TGTGCCAGCAGTCTACGGAATCAGCCCCAGCATTTT. This chain connects TRBV28 to TRBJ1-5; D not certain. The V end lost 5 bases, the J end lost 4 bases, and 6 bases lay between the germline ends. Germline V gene data show CDR1 as MDHEN and CDR2 as SYDVKM. This CDR3 region has 12 residues.

The chain joins TRBV11-3 to TRBJ1-1, with D uncertain. The CDR3 sequence is 15 residues long. Trimming pared 3 bases from V and 2 bases from J, leaving 13 bases between. The V gene's germline CDR1 is SGHNT and CDR2 YENEEA. The CDR3 region is CASSLGWNRNTEAFF. As DNA, the CDR3 is TGTGCCAGCAGCTTGGGTTGGAACAGAAACACTGAAGCTTTCTTT.

The chain has TRBV6-5 and TRBJ1-1; D remains unclear. The germline CDR1 and CDR2 sequences are MNHEY and SVGAGI. This CDR3 comprises 12 residues. Trimming stripped 2 bases from V and 3 bases from J, with 4 bases between. Written as DNA, the CDR3 is TGTGCCAGCAGTTACCCGGACACTGAAGCTTTCTTT. As protein: CASSYPDTEAFF.

In DNA, the CDR3 is TGTGCCTGGTGTGGGTGTCAGCCCCAGCATTTT. Its translation: CAWCGCQPQHF. This rearrangement joins TRBV30 to TRBJ1-5; D ambiguous. Germline V lookup: CDR1 GTSNPN, CDR2 SVGIG (reference sequence). The V and J ends lost 5 bases and 6 bases respectively, with 8 bases between them. The CDR3 contains 11 residues.

A remark on this clone: An end of the junction differs from the germline gene, which may be a read error. The chain recombines TRBV27 with TRBJ2-1; D may be TRBD2 (7 bases). Per germline, CDR1 MNHEY and CDR2 SMNVEV (reference sequence). The CDR3 runs to 15 residues. CDR3 in DNA: TGTGCCAGCAGTTTATCGAACAGGGACTACAATAAGCAGTTCTTC. Translation gives CASSLSNRDYNKQFF.

V and J are TRBV27 and TRBJ2-7, with TRBD1 matching over 9 bases. The CDR3 has 15 residues. Germline CDR1 reads MNHEY; CDR2 reads SMNVEV (reference sequence). Losses at the gene ends were 2 bases for V and 9 bases for J; bases not matched to a gene: 11. Here the CDR3 DNA reads TGTGCCAGCAGTTTAGGGACAGGGAACCCAGGATGGCAGTACTTC. Its translation: CASSLGTGNPGWQYF.

Comment on this clone: The same CDR3 can be traced to other DNA sequences in this sample. The chain couples TRBV7-6 to TRBJ2-5; D uncertain. CDR3 length equals 11 residues. The germline V gene encodes CDR1 SGHVS and CDR2 FNYEAQ. The V end lost 2 bases, the J end lost 2 bases, and 0 bases lay between the germline ends. CDR3 nucleotides: TGTGCCAGCAGCTTACAAGAGACCCAGTACTTC. Protein: CASSLQETQYF.

The V and J genes are TRBV27 and TRBJ1-6, with D maybe TRBD1 (5 bases). CDR1 is MNHEY, CDR2 SMNVEV, per germline (reference sequence). CDR3 size: 17 residues. Trimming stripped 6 bases from V and 7 bases from J, with 22 bases between. CDR3 residues: CASRQAAYRRFNSPLHF. CDR3 in DNA: TGTGCCAGCAGGCAAGCGGCTTACAGGAGATTCAATTCACCCCTCCACTTT.

This clone has only a few counts. The chain carries TRBV28 and TRBJ2-7; D is uncertain. The V and J ends lost 4 bases and 3 bases respectively, with 10 bases between them. This CDR3 has 13 amino acids. The germline CDR1 and CDR2 sequences are MDHEN and SYDVKM. The CDR3 sequence: CASSSSNFYEQYF. CDR3 nucleotide sequence: TGTGCCAGCAGTTCGTCTAACTTCTACGAGCAGTACTTC.